This T cell receptor beta chain was identified during a study of ipilimumab plus nivolumab after autologous stem cell transplantation listed by TCRdb under 2021. Turning to the overall study: The median number of doses that trial patients received was about five for ipilimumab and about 8 for nivolumab. The DLBCL cohort included primary refractory and relapsed disease, with 18-month progression-free survival of approximately 86% and 30% respectively. Patients undergoing autologous transplant for high-risk diffuse large B cell lymphoma, mature T cell lymphoma, or multiple myeloma were enrolled in the trial. The intent-to-treat population of the trial consisted of some 36 patients.

What the research found in general, with its limitations: Per the authors, a biologic rationale for further study of the post-transplant checkpoint inhibition approach was offered by T cell receptor repertoire, regulatory T cell phenotype and gut microbiota profiles. Combined checkpoint inhibition as post-transplant consolidation was concluded by the authors to appear tolerable.

CDR1 LNHDA and CDR2 SQIVND were looked up in the germline V gene (reference sequence). V lost 6 bases and J lost 1 base; the stretch between them is 12 bases long. The CDR3 spans 14 residues, from the cysteine through the phenylalanine. The CDR3 DNA has 42 bases and is translated from base 1. Ipilimumab was given at 1 mg/kg intravenously on day 1 of selected weeks, and checkpoint therapy started 14 to 28 days after autologous transplant. Nivolumab was given at 3 mg/kg intravenously on day 1 of weeks 1, 4, 7, 10, and every two weeks through week 26. This Phase Ib clinical trial tested ipilimumab plus nivolumab, a combined checkpoint inhibition, as consolidation after autologous stem cell transplantation. In regard to this clone: What this receptor recognizes is not known. The record has no base qualities; no much larger clone is one base away.

The library was produced with the immunoSEQ multiplex PCR assay. TCRdb took over this immuneACCESS table, retaining in-frame rearrangements with V and J assigned. Such tables are incomplete; in checked studies, under half of the missing clones stem from an unresolved V gene, and the remainder is unexplained. In this sample the table shows 17,000 or so clones, around four fifths of which occur a single time. The ten largest clones represent less than 40% of the sample. This clonotype was sampled from a male donor with diffuse large B-cell lymphoma. Sequenced here: PBMCs, sampled in a trial of ipilimumab plus nivolumab as post-transplant consolidation. The sequence joins TRBV19 to TRBJ1-2; TRBD1 could be the D gene, as 5 bases match. The nucleotides are TGTGCCAGTAGGGCGCCGGGGGTTAACTATGGCTACACCTTC. It translates as CASRAPGVNYGYTF.